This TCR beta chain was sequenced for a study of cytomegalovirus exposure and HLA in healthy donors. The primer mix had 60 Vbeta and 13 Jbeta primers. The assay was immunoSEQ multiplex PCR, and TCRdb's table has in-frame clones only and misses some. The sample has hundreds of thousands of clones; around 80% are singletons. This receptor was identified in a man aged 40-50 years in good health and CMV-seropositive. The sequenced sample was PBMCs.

For the CDR3, the DNA is TGTGCCAGCAGCCCAGACGGGACTAGCGGGGGACGCTTCCTCTACGAGCAGTACGTC. Its protein product is CASSPDGTSGGRFLYEQYV. The gene calls are TRBV7-9 and TRBJ2-7, with 14 positions matching TRBD2. Germline assignment: CDR1 SEHNR and CDR2 FQNEAQ (reference sequence). This CDR3 is 19 amino acids long. With 5 bases clipped from V and 3 bases from J, the junction kept 15 bases outside the gene matches.